This TCR beta chain was captured in a study of blood T cell repertoires in COVID-19. For the study at large: Specimens from acute and convalescent COVID-19 originated in the United States, Italy and Spain. Nucleic acid was either cDNA or gDNA, and it came from T cells, B-cell-depleted T cells, or PBMCs.

V lost 2 bases to trimming and J lost 5 bases; unmatched junction nucleotides: 4. The CDR3 extends over 15 amino acids. The germline CDR1 and CDR2 sequences are KGHSH and LQKENI. Individuals drawn from some 25 US areas were about 18 to 90 years old. Study processing details: Amplification from reference gene primers served as the basis for estimated nucleated cell counts. Assay: immunoSEQ multiplex PCR; the TCRdb copy retains only in-frame clones and omits some. The V and J calls and clone size are taken from that table; D and trimming were inferred from the DNA. In the table there are 200,000 to 250,000 clones, roughly 88% of which are singletons.

The TCR comes from a middle-aged woman with acute COVID-19. The J gene is TRBJ1-1, the V gene TRBV18, with 11 positions matching TRBD1. The sample comprised PBMCs or T cells enriched from blood (not recorded which). As DNA, the CDR3 is TGTGCCAGCTCACCAAGGGACAGGGGGGATACTGAAGCTTTCTTT. Translation: CASSPRDRGDTEAFF. Using reference TRBV18 and TRBJ1-1 for the parts outside the CDR3, the full variable domain is NAGVMQNPRHLVRRRGQEARLRCSPMKGHSHVYWYRQLPEEGLKFMVYLQKENIIDESGMPKERFSAEFPKEGPSILRIQQVVRGDSAAYFCASSPRDRGDTEAFFGQGTRLTVV.